This is a list of T cell receptor beta chains from one sample in a study of blood T cell repertoires in COVID-19. Produced via immunoSEQ multiplex PCR; TCRdb's table is partial and in-frame only. The table lists around 280,000 clones, 90% of them singletons. Sequences were obtained from PBMCs or T cells enriched from blood (not recorded which). Source of these receptors: a woman aged 18-29 years with acute COVID-19. Each CDR3 is given with its conserved first and last residue. Fields, in order: V gene, J gene, CDR3 protein.

>TRBV19|TRBJ1-5
CASSEPGTLNQPQHF
>TRBV2|TRBJ2-2
CASRTISGSGELFF
>TRBV6-4|TRBJ2-1
CASSVSMAGNNEQFF
>TRBV5-1|TRBJ1-1
CASSSVLGATNTEAFF
>TRBV6-6|TRBJ1-6
CASSRDSSYNSPLHF
>TRBV5-4|TRBJ2-1
CASSRLMVSSYNEQFF
>TRBV19|TRBJ2-5
CASSIEPGAGEEETQYF
>TRBV27|TRBJ2-1
CASSLSSGSYNEQFF
>TRBV18|TRBJ1-4
CASSPRQGAIEKLFF
>TRBV16|TRBJ1-2
CASSQDPSYGYTF
>TRBV3-1/TRBV3-2|TRBJ2-7
CASSRGLAGAEQYF
>TRBV18|TRBJ2-7
CASSPPTSDSYEQYF
>TRBV7-6|TRBJ2-1
CASSFQGQGYNEQFF
>TRBV18|TRBJ2-5
CASSLDSGETQYF
>TRBV5-1|TRBJ2-1
CASTSRSGDNEQFF